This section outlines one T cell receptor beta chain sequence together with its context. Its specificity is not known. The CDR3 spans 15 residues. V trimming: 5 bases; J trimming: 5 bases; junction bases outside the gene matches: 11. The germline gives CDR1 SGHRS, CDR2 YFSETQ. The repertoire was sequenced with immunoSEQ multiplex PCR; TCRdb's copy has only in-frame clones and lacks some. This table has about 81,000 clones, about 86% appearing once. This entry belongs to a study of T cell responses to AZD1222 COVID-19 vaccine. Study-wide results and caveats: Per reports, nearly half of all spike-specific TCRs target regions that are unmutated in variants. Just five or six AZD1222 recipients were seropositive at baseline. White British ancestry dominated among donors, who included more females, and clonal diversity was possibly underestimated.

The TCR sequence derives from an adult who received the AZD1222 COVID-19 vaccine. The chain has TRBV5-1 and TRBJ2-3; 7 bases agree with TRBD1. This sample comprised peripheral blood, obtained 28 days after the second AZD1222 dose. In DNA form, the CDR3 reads TGCGCCAGCAGATGGGGACAGTCTATTCGAGATACGCAGTATTTT. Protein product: CASRWGQSIRDTQYF.